This TCR beta chain emerged from a study of cytomegalovirus exposure and HLA in healthy donors. Study details: Assignment to the Caucasian-associated ancestry cluster applied to about 80% of the approximately 360 genotyped donors.

In the PCR, 60 Vbeta and 13 Jbeta primers were used. Clones were read by immunoSEQ multiplex PCR, and TCRdb kept only the in-frame ones, dropping some. The sample contains about 130,000 clones, 74% of which appear only once. In germline, CDR1 is SGHRS, CDR2 YFSETQ. The CDR3 is 15 residues long. The V end was cut by 1 base, the J end by 4 bases, with 14 bases between. Concerning this clone itself: Its matching antigen is unknown.

Whole-study results and caveats: In a later analysis, TCR beta V- and J-gene trimming was associated with a missense DCLRE1C variant.

Sequenced sample: PBMCs. The TCR sequence derives from a man aged 35-49 years in good health and CMV-seropositive. This chain joins TRBV5-1 and TRBJ1-1; tentatively, D is TRBD1 (6 bases). The CDR3 loop is CASSLPGQRGTEAFF. As DNA, the CDR3 is TGCGCCAGCAGCTTGCCGGGACAACGTGGCACTGAAGCTTTCTTT.